The next 14 T cell receptor beta chains were all read from a single sample in a study of T-cell memory formation after mild COVID-19. TCRdb itself ran the 5' RACE reads through MiXCR, one entry per CDR3 protein. The data contain hundreds of thousands of distinct CDR3 sequences, over 15% of them singletons. Material for sequencing was PBMCs or a T cell subset sorted from them (not recorded which). All receptors come from an adult woman who had mild COVID-19 (a few samples of this study predate the infection). Cell type and time point are not known.

The V and J genes are TRBV7-2 and TRBJ2-1; the D is unclear. The germline V gene has CDR1 SGHTA and CDR2 FQGNSA. Deletions cut 0 bases from V and 0 bases from J, with 9 bases between. The length of the CDR3 is 16 residues. The CDR3 DNA is TGTGCCAGCAGCTTAGCCCTCGGATCCTCCTACAATGAGCAGTTCTTC. Translating it yields CASSLALGSSYNEQFF.

The table lists this clonotype with a few counts. The chain has TRBV12-3 or TRBV12-4 and TRBJ1-2, with a weak D call TRBD1 (6 bases). The CDR3 covers 14 residues. Trimming left V 4 bases short and J 4 bases short, with 13 bases between. The CDR3 protein is CASSSPDSPYGYTF. DNA of the CDR3: TGTGCCAGCAGTTCCCCGGACAGCCCCTATGGCTACACCTTC.

A few counts support this clonotype. This sequence joins TRBV10-3 and TRBJ1-5, with 9 nucleotides matching TRBD1. There are 14 residues in the CDR3. After removal of 6 bases from V and 3 bases from J, the junction contained 3 bases not matched to a gene. The germline CDR1 and CDR2 sequences are ENHRY and SYGVKD. The CDR3 is CAISGTGYNQPQHF. CDR3 DNA sequence: TGTGCCATCAGCGGGACAGGGTACAATCAGCCCCAGCATTTT.

This clonotype was found once. The chain carries TRBV12-3 or TRBV12-4 and TRBJ1-1; D is possibly TRBD1 (5 bases). This CDR3 has 15 residues. Between the trimmed V and J ends, which lost 3 bases and 1 base, there was a span of 12 bases. Here the CDR3 reads CASSFKAGPNTEAFF. CDR3 bases: TGTGCCAGCAGTTTTAAGGCAGGGCCGAACACTGAAGCTTTCTTT.

This clonotype has just a few counts. The chain carries TRBV7-2 and TRBJ2-1; 12 bases map to TRBD2. The V and J ends lost 5 bases and 3 bases, in that order; junction bases with no gene match: 8. The germline CDR1 and CDR2 sequences are SGHTA and FQGNSA. The CDR3 consists of 17 residues. The CDR3 protein is CASSKRLAGAIYNEQFF. The DNA of the CDR3 is TGTGCCAGCAGCAAGCGACTAGCGGGAGCAATCTACAATGAGCAGTTCTTC.

In its sample, this clonotype was seen a few times. The chain joins TRBV4-3 to TRBJ2-7; D ambiguous. The V gene's germline CDR1 is LGHNA and CDR2 YSLEER. V was trimmed by 1 base and J by 0 bases, leaving 10 bases between them. This CDR3 has 15 amino acids. CDR3 nucleotides: TGCGCCAGCAGCCAAGCGCTACTGAGCTCCTACGAGCAGTACTTC. Protein: CASSQALLSSYEQYF.

This clonotype was recorded a few times. This rearrangement joins TRBV11-2 to TRBJ2-1; 12 nucleotides line up with TRBD2. J gave up 0 bases and V 1 base, and 13 bases lay outside the gene matches. The CDR3 runs 21 residues. Germline CDR1 and CDR2: SGHAT and FQNNGV. CDR3 region: CASSLVRFASGRAGSYNEQFF. The CDR3 nucleotides are TGTGCCAGCAGCTTAGTCCGGTTCGCTAGCGGGAGGGCGGGCTCCTACAATGAGCAGTTCTTC. The full variable domain, in which reference TRBV11-2 and TRBJ2-1 provide the parts outside the CDR3, is EAGVAQSPRYKIIEKRQSVAFWCNPISGHATLYWYQQILGQGPKLLIQFQNNGVVDDSQLPKDRFSAERLKGVDSTLKIQPAKLEDSAVYLCASSLVRFASGRAGSYNEQFFGPGTRLTVL.

Here the CDR3 reads CATSRNPGGQPQHF. Written as DNA, the CDR3 is TGTGCCACCAGCAGAAACCCAGGGGGGCAGCCCCAGCATTTT. V and J are TRBV15 and TRBJ1-5; 7 nucleotides agree with TRBD1. Germline V lookup: CDR1 LNHNV, CDR2 YYDKDF (reference sequence). The CDR3 contains 14 residues. Trimming at V came to 2 bases and at J to 7 bases, leaving 5 bases not matched to a gene.

This clonotype has more than one count but fewer than ten. V gene TRBV7-9 combines with J gene TRBJ1-2; tentatively, D is TRBD1 (5 bases). Germline V CDR1 and CDR2: SEHNR, FQNEAQ (reference sequence). V lost 6 bases and J 4 bases, leaving 15 bases between the germline ends. The CDR3 has 14 amino acids. CDR3 nucleotides: TGTGCCAGCAGATCCGGGACTTCCGTCTATGGCTACACCTTC. The encoded protein is CASRSGTSVYGYTF.

CDR3 in DNA: TGTGCCAGTAACCAGGGGAGGGAAAAACTGTTTTTT. Protein product: CASNQGREKLFF. The V gene is TRBV19, the J gene TRBJ1-4; a weak D match, TRBD1 (6 bases). The CDR3 spans 12 residues. Trimming removed 7 bases at V and 8 bases at J, with 11 bases between. Germline V lookup: CDR1 LNHDA, CDR2 SQIVND (reference sequence). The full variable domain, completed using reference TRBV19 and TRBJ1-4, is DGGITQSPKYLFRKEGQNVTLSCEQNLNHDAMYWYRQDPGQGLRLIYYSQIVNDFQKGDIAEGYSVSREKKESFPLTVTSAQKNPTAFYLCASNQGREKLFFGSGTQLSVL.

This clonotype was picked up a small number of times. V usage is TRBV2 and J usage is TRBJ1-5; D may be TRBD1 (6 bases). CDR1 is SNHLY and CDR2 is FYNNEI in the germline V gene. V shed 6 bases and J shed 4 bases, with 16 bases lying between them. The CDR3 contains 15 residues. This chain's CDR3 is CASSAGRGGNQPQHF. The DNA of the CDR3 is TGTGCCAGCAGCGCCGGCAGGGGTGGGAATCAGCCCCAGCATTTT.

The chain employs TRBV5-5 and TRBJ2-1; D tentatively reads TRBD1 or TRBD2 (5 bases each). Germline assignment: CDR1 SGHKS and CDR2 YYEKEE (reference sequence). V dropped 0 bases and J dropped 6 bases, with 16 bases sitting between them. This CDR3 has 16 amino acids. CDR3 residues: CASSLAWAGSTNEQFF. The CDR3 DNA follows: TGTGCCAGCAGCTTGGCCTGGGCAGGGAGTACCAATGAGCAGTTCTTC.

The chain employs TRBV30 and TRBJ1-6; TRBD1 agrees at 7 bases. This CDR3 spans 14 amino acids. V was pared by 3 bases and J by 9 bases, with 8 bases of the junction left unmatched. The germline gives CDR1 GTSNPN, CDR2 SVGIG (reference sequence). The CDR3 protein is CAWSHRGFVSPLHF. CDR3 coding DNA: TGTGCCTGGAGCCACAGGGGATTCGTTTCACCCCTCCACTTT.

This clonotype was recorded at least ten times. The CDR3, as DNA: TGTGCCAGCAGTTCAGGTCAATATGGCTACACCTTC. It specifies CASSSGQYGYTF. The V gene is TRBV12-3 or TRBV12-4, the J gene TRBJ1-2; D is ambiguous. This CDR3 has 12 residues. V was trimmed by 4 bases and J by 5 bases, leaving 8 bases between them.